These 27 T cell receptor beta chains came from one sample sequenced in a study of early stage breast cancer tumors. Repertoires were generated with immunoSEQ multiplex PCR, while TCRdb's copy carries only in-frame clones and drops some. The sample includes approximately 75,000 clones, 65% to 85% seen only once; the top ten take around 5%. Sequencing was performed on blood. The receptors come from a person in their forties with breast cancer.

The J gene is TRBJ2-1, the V gene TRBV30; D call uncertain. Germline lookup yields CDR1 GTSNPN and CDR2 SVGIG (reference sequence). Trimming left V 2 bases short and J 3 bases short, with 8 bases between. This CDR3 is built from 13 residues. The CDR3 DNA reads TGTGCCTGGAGTCGCGGAATCTACAATGAGCAGTTCTTC. Translating it yields CAWSRGIYNEQFF.

This chain connects TRBV7-9 to TRBJ2-5; D unresolved. Trimming cost V 2 bases and J 2 bases, with 9 bases left between them. Per germline, CDR1 SEHNR and CDR2 FQNEAQ (reference sequence). The CDR3 spans 14 residues. In DNA, the CDR3 is TGTGCCAGCAGCTTAATCGCAGAACAAGAGACCCAGTACTTC. It yields the protein CASSLIAEQETQYF.

J is TRBJ2-2 and V is TRBV28; D may be TRBD1 (6 bases). Germline CDR1 and CDR2: MDHEN and SYDVKM. Trimming left V 8 bases short and J 1 base short, with 11 bases between. This CDR3 has 14 residues. CDR3 in DNA: TGTGCCAGCCACCCAGGGGAGAACACCGGGGAGCTGTTTTTT. Its protein is CASHPGENTGELFF.

The rearrangement links TRBV13 to TRBJ1-2; tentative D call: TRBD1 (5 bases). V dropped 0 bases and J dropped 5 bases, with 13 bases sitting between them. The CDR3 loop spans 15 amino acids. CDR1 and CDR2 from the germline V gene are PRHDT and FYEKMQ (reference sequence). The CDR3 DNA reads TGTGCCAGCAGCTTAGGCCCGGGGGGGAATTATGGCTACACCTTC. It yields the protein CASSLGPGGNYGYTF.

The chain carries TRBV13 and TRBJ2-1, with TRBD2 matching over 8 bases. This CDR3 region has 15 residues. Germline loops: CDR1 PRHDT, CDR2 FYEKMQ (reference sequence). Trimming at V came to 1 base and at J to 1 base, leaving 0 bases not matched to a gene. CDR3 amino acids: CASSLAGGSYNEQFF. For the CDR3, the DNA is TGTGCCAGCAGCTTAGCGGGAGGGTCCTACAATGAGCAGTTCTTC.

This rearrangement joins TRBV7-9 to TRBJ1-1; maybe TRBD1 (6 bases). Germline V gene data show CDR1 as SEHNR and CDR2 as FQNEAQ (reference sequence). Trimming took 5 bases from V and 1 from J, leaving 14 bases between them. This CDR3 region has 15 residues. CDR3 protein: CASSPQQGANTEAFF. DNA of the CDR3: TGTGCCAGCAGCCCGCAACAGGGCGCGAACACTGAAGCTTTCTTT.

This chain uses TRBV6-1 with TRBJ1-1, with TRBD1 identical over 7 bases. This CDR3 contains 15 residues. Germline values: CDR1 MNHNS, CDR2 SASEGT. V was clipped by 6 bases and J by 1 base; unmatched bases: 8. CDR3 sequence: CASRSGTDSNTEAFF. CDR3 DNA sequence: TGTGCCAGCAGGAGCGGGACAGATTCGAACACTGAAGCTTTCTTT.

The J gene is TRBJ2-2, the V gene TRBV19, with TRBD2 matching over 8 bases. This CDR3 region has 16 residues. Germline V gene lookup returns CDR1 LNHDA and CDR2 SQIVND (reference sequence). The ends lost 7 bases at V and 7 bases at J; junction bases unmatched: 14. CDR3 loop: CASIGWSSGTGGELFF. Written as DNA, the CDR3 is TGTGCCAGTATTGGGTGGAGTAGCGGGACTGGCGGGGAGCTGTTTTTT.

The chain recombines TRBV6-1 with TRBJ2-5; maybe TRBD2 (5 bases). V dropped 4 bases and J dropped 1 base, with 10 bases sitting between them. The germline V gene has CDR1 MNHNS and CDR2 SASEGT. The CDR3 runs 14 residues. CDR3 sequence (DNA): TGTGCCAGCAGTGCCCGGGGAGCCCAAGAGACCCAGTACTTC. Its translation is CASSARGAQETQYF.

The chain couples TRBV7-8 to TRBJ2-1; tentative D call: TRBD2 (6 bases). With 5 bases removed from V and 9 bases from J, the gap between germline ends came to 11 bases. The CDR3 consists of 12 residues. Germline CDR1 reads SGHVS; CDR2 reads FQNEAQ. The CDR3 DNA is TGTGCCAGCAGCATTCCGGAGGGTGAGCAGTTCTTC. This gives the protein CASSIPEGEQFF.

The chain joins TRBV18 to TRBJ2-7; perhaps TRBD2 as D (5 bases). The germline V gene encodes CDR1 KGHSH and CDR2 LQKENI. The CDR3 has 15 residues. V lost 3 bases and J 3 bases, leaving 15 bases between the germline ends. Here the CDR3 reads CASSPEALTIYEQYF. CDR3 sequence (DNA): TGTGCCAGCTCACCGGAGGCGCTGACCATCTACGAGCAGTACTTC.

The V call is TRBV28, the J call TRBJ1-5; D unclear. Germline-derived CDR1 and CDR2 are MDHEN and SYDVKM. The CDR3 length is 12 residues. Trimming took 4 bases from V and 9 from J, leaving 10 bases between them. Here the CDR3 reads CASSWRVWPQHF. As DNA, the CDR3 is TGTGCCAGCAGTTGGAGGGTTTGGCCCCAGCATTTT.

This chain joins TRBV5-1 and TRBJ2-4; possible D gene TRBD1, 6 bases. The CDR3 has 13 residues. The V gene lost 3 bases and the J gene lost 7 bases, with 11 bases spanning the gap. The germline CDR1 and CDR2 sequences are SGHRS and YFSETQ. The CDR3 nucleotides read TGCGCCAGCAGCTACTCAGGGGAGAACATTCAGTACTTC. Translation: CASSYSGENIQYF.

On this clone itself: Germline and junction disagree at one end, which may indicate a read error. V is TRBV6-1 and J is TRBJ2-4; D is uncertain. In germline, CDR1 is MNHNS, CDR2 SASEGT. The CDR3 runs 16 residues. This CDR3 is CAISESNGLAKNIQYF. The CDR3 nucleotides read TGTGCCATCAGTGAGTCTAACGGGTTAGCCAAAAACATTCAGTACTTC.

This sequence joins TRBV11-2 and TRBJ2-7; 7 bases fit TRBD1. The V segment lost 1 base and the J segment 0 bases; nucleotides outside the gene matches: 6. The CDR3 contains 16 residues. Germline V lookup: CDR1 SGHAT, CDR2 FQNNGV. The CDR3 DNA reads TGTGCCAGCAGCTTAGCCGGGACAGTAAGCTCCTACGAGCAGTACTTC. Translation: CASSLAGTVSSYEQYF.

V gene TRBV10-2 combines with J gene TRBJ2-3; TRBD2 matches 9 bases. This CDR3 has 19 amino acids. Germline V gene data show CDR1 as WSHSY and CDR2 as SAAADI. The trim removed 2 bases at V and 1 base at J, leaving 13 bases unmatched. The CDR3 DNA sequence: TGCGCCAGCAGTGAGGGGCGGGAGGGAATTTTGTTTGGCACAGATACGCAGTATTTT. It encodes CASSEGREGILFGTDTQYF.

V usage is TRBV5-5 and J usage is TRBJ2-7; D might be TRBD2 (6 bases). Germline-derived CDR1 and CDR2 are SGHKS and YYEKEE (reference sequence). The CDR3 has 16 residues. Trimming took off 0 bases at V and 2 bases at J, with 15 bases between the two ends. DNA for the CDR3: TGTGCCAGCAGCTTGGCCTTCGGAGGGACCCCCTACGAGCAGTACTTC. Protein: CASSLAFGGTPYEQYF.

As for this clone: One end of the junction does not line up with germline, which may come from a read error. The chain recombines TRBV7-7 with TRBJ1-1; unclear D gene. The CDR3 loop spans 13 amino acids. The germline CDR1 and CDR2 sequences are SSHAT and FNYEAQ (reference sequence). CDR3 nucleotides: TGTGCTAGCAGCTTGACGGAGAACACTGAAGCTTTCTTT. It yields the protein CASSLTENTEAFF.

This clone was detected once. Here the CDR3 reads CASSPGTGDNNEQFF. In DNA form, the CDR3 reads TGTGCCAGCTCACCTGGGACAGGGGATAACAATGAGCAGTTCTTC. The genes are TRBV18 and TRBJ2-1; TRBD1 agrees at 10 bases. The CDR3 is made up of 15 amino acids. Trimming cost V 3 bases and J 5 bases; bases outside gene matches: 4. Germline V CDR1 and CDR2: KGHSH, LQKENI.

Here the CDR3 reads CASSNRHLQGEQFF. The CDR3 region has the DNA TGTGCCAGCAGCAACCGGCACCTTCAAGGTGAGCAGTTCTTC. The genes are TRBV11-2 and TRBJ2-1; D gene unclear. The CDR3 has 14 residues. Germline CDR1 reads SGHAT; CDR2 reads FQNNGV. Trimming stripped 5 bases from V and 9 bases from J, with 17 bases between.

This chain joins TRBV6-1 and TRBJ1-3; perhaps TRBD1 as D (6 bases). Germline loops: CDR1 MNHNS, CDR2 SASEGT. Trimming pared 2 bases from V and 0 bases from J, leaving 20 bases between. This CDR3 has 19 residues. DNA of the CDR3: TGTGCCAGCAGTGAAATTTCGACAGGACGAACTTTCTCTGGAAACACCATATATTTT. Encoded protein: CASSEISTGRTFSGNTIYF.

Written as DNA, the CDR3 is TGTGCCAGCAGCACCACCGGGGAGCTGTTTTTT. The encoded protein is CASSTTGELFF. This chain uses TRBV9 with TRBJ2-2; D uncertain. The CDR3 spans 11 residues. V lost 4 bases and J 4 bases, leaving 2 bases between the germline ends. Germline V CDR1 and CDR2: SGDLS, YYNGEE.

The chain has TRBV6-5 and TRBJ2-4, with D perhaps TRBD1 or TRBD2 (5 bases each). This CDR3 spans 14 amino acids. The ends were cut back, 6 bases at V and 0 bases at J, with 9 bases in the middle. CDR1 and CDR2 from the germline V gene are MNHEY and SVGAGI. The chain's CDR3 is CASRQDLAKNIQYF. CDR3 nucleotide sequence: TGTGCCAGCAGACAGGACTTAGCCAAAAACATTCAGTACTTC.

The V and J genes are TRBV30 and TRBJ1-5; TRBD1 matches 9 bases. The CDR3 spans 16 residues. From germline, CDR1 is GTSNPN and CDR2 SVGIG (reference sequence). V trimming: 2 bases; J trimming: 9 bases; junction bases outside the gene matches: 14. CDR3 in amino acids: CAWSPPDRGLFTPQHF. The DNA for the CDR3 is TGTGCCTGGAGTCCCCCGGACAGGGGACTATTTACGCCCCAGCATTTT.

The chain is built from TRBV5-1 and TRBJ2-2, with TRBD2 matching over 9 bases. The CDR3 has 17 residues. V shed 2 bases and J 6 bases; nucleotides not matched to a gene: 11. Germline CDR1 SGHRS, CDR2 YFSETQ. CDR3 coding DNA: TGCGCCAGCAGCTTCCAGGCGGGAGGGCCGGGATCCGGGGAGCTGTTTTTT. Protein product: CASSFQAGGPGSGELFF.

The J gene is TRBJ1-5, the V gene TRBV15; possibly TRBD1 for D (5 bases). This CDR3 contains 20 residues. The V and J ends lost 5 bases and 0 bases respectively, with 26 bases between them. From germline, CDR1 is LNHNV and CDR2 YYDKDF (reference sequence). CDR3 sequence reads: CATSRGTFRVGAYSNQPQHF. In nucleotides, the CDR3 is TGTGCCACCAGCCGGGGCACCTTTCGGGTTGGGGCTTATAGCAATCAGCCCCAGCATTTT. Based on the CDR3 plus reference TRBV15 and TRBJ1-5, the full variable domain is DAMVIQNPRYQVTQFGKPVTLSCSQTLNHNVMYWYQQKSSQAPKLLFHYYDKDFNNEADTPDNFQSRRPNTSFCFLDIRSPGLGDTAMYLCATSRGTFRVGAYSNQPQHFGDGTRLSIL.

The chain carries TRBV6-5 and TRBJ2-1, with 10 nucleotides matching TRBD2. Germline V lookup: CDR1 MNHEY, CDR2 SVGAGI. This CDR3 spans 15 amino acids. V shed 6 bases, J shed 5 bases, and the junction held 7 bases outside the gene matches. The CDR3 bases are TGTGCCAGCAGAACAGCGGGAGGGCGGGACAATGAGCAGTTCTTC. It encodes CASRTAGGRDNEQFF.